The clone carrying this T cell receptor beta chain was observed a handful of times. Its antigen is undetermined. TCRdb independently ran MiXCR on the 5' RACE reads; one entry per CDR3 protein. Among roughly 350,000 distinct CDR3 sequences listed, around 9.7% were seen once. This sample was taken from a study of identical twins. Whole-study findings and limits: Cord blood beta clonotypes that were abundant carried fewer insertions, and memory repertoires showed no such trend.

Germline assignment: CDR1 SQVTM and CDR2 ANQGSEA. V was clipped by 0 bases and J by 5 bases; unmatched bases: 9. The CDR3 is made up of 15 amino acids. The sequence came from a woman aged 45-65 years in good health. V and J are TRBV29-1 and TRBJ1-1, with 7 bases aligning to TRBD1. The sequencing input was naive T cells sorted from blood. The CDR3 nucleotides are TGCAGCGTTGAAGACAGCCACAGGGGAAGGACTGAAGCTTTCTTT. Translating gives CSVEDSHRGRTEAFF.